The clone carrying this TCR beta chain was found once. The target antigen is unknown. The data were obtained in a study of radiotherapy plus CTLA-4 blockade in lung cancer. Study summary: With less than 40% of patients having disease control, objective responses were seen in under 20%.

Whole-study findings and limits: Interferon-beta and early blood T cell clone dynamics reportedly predicted response best.

TCRdb keeps only in-frame clones here, not all; method: immunoSEQ multiplex PCR. The repertoire holds about 49,000 clones, with 70% to 90% as singletons. Chemo-refractory metastatic non-small-cell lung cancer patients underwent focal radiation alongside CTLA-4 blockade with ipilimumab. This CDR3 contains 12 residues. The V gene lost 3 bases and the J gene lost 8 bases, with 11 bases spanning the gap. The germline gives CDR1 SGDLS, CDR2 YYNGEE. This chain links TRBV9 with TRBJ1-1, with D maybe TRBD1 (5 bases). Sequencing used peripheral blood, obtained from a patient treated with radiotherapy plus ipilimumab. This clonotype was sampled from a human donor with non-small cell lung cancer whose response to radiotherapy plus ipilimumab could not be evaluated. This CDR3 reads CASSAQGGEAFF. The CDR3 DNA sequence: TGTGCCAGCAGCGCGCAGGGAGGAGAAGCTTTCTTT.